This is a list of T cell receptor beta chains from one sample in a study of shared clonotypes between healthy human individuals. Libraries were prepared by immunoSEQ multiplex PCR; TCRdb keeps only in-frame clonotypes and omits some of them. The table records around 120,000 clones, just over 65% of them present only once. Sequences were obtained from memory CD8+ T cells sorted from blood. All receptors come from a woman aged 25 to 45 in good health. Both conserved end residues are part of each CDR3. The order of the fields is D gene, clone size, V gene, J gene, CDR3 DNA, CDR3 protein. A D gene is named only where the DNA matches it firmly. Clone size appears in some rows only: once, few, many, or a class for an expanded clone.

D gene: NA
clone size: NA
V gene: TRBV6-1
J gene: TRBJ2-7
CDR3 DNA: TGTGCCAGCAGTGACAGAGGGTATAGCTTCGAGCAGTACTTC
CDR3 protein: CASSDRGYSFEQYF

D gene: TRBD1
clone size: NA
V gene: TRBV4-1
J gene: TRBJ2-2
CDR3 DNA: TGCGCCAGCAGCCAGCCCAGGGGGCTTTCCGGGGAGCTGTTTTTT
CDR3 protein: CASSQPRGLSGELFF

D gene: TRBD1
clone size: once
V gene: TRBV28
J gene: TRBJ2-1
CDR3 DNA: TGTGCCAGCAGTTTCTCGGGACAGGGCATGGATGAGCAGTTCTTC
CDR3 protein: CASSFSGQGMDEQFF

D gene: TRBD2
clone size: many
V gene: TRBV6-4
J gene: TRBJ2-1
CDR3 DNA: TGTGCCAGCAGTGTGGGGACTAGCAATGAGCAGTTCTTC
CDR3 protein: CASSVGTSNEQFF

D gene: NA
clone size: NA
V gene: TRBV15
J gene: TRBJ2-2
CDR3 DNA: TGTGCCACCAGCAGCCCCCTCGGGGACGGCGGGGAGCTGTTTTTT
CDR3 protein: CATSSPLGDGGELFF

D gene: TRBD1
clone size: few
V gene: TRBV5-1
J gene: TRBJ1-1
CDR3 DNA: TGCGCCAGCAGCGTTGGACAGGGCGAGGCTGAAGCTTTCTTT
CDR3 protein: CASSVGQGEAEAFF

D gene: NA
clone size: many
V gene: TRBV28
J gene: TRBJ1-1
CDR3 DNA: TGTGCCAGCAGTTTTTCAAGACTCATGAACACTGAAGCTTTCTTT
CDR3 protein: CASSFSRLMNTEAFF

D gene: TRBD2
clone size: once
V gene: TRBV7-9
J gene: TRBJ2-7
CDR3 DNA: TGTGCCAGCAGCTTACACTCCCCGGGGAGGGAAAACGAGCAGTACTTC
CDR3 protein: CASSLHSPGRENEQYF

D gene: NA
clone size: NA
V gene: TRBV4-1
J gene: TRBJ2-7
CDR3 DNA: TGCGCCAGCAGCCCCGTGGGCTACGAGCAGTACTTC
CDR3 protein: CASSPVGYEQYF

D gene: NA
clone size: NA
V gene: TRBV27
J gene: TRBJ2-1
CDR3 DNA: TGTGCCAGCAGTTTAAGGATGTGGGATGAGCAGTTCTTC
CDR3 protein: CASSLRMWDEQFF

D gene: NA
clone size: NA
V gene: TRBV28
J gene: TRBJ1-2
CDR3 DNA: TGTGCCAGCAAATCCTACATAAGCTACACCTTC
CDR3 protein: CASKSYISYTF

D gene: TRBD2
clone size: NA
V gene: TRBV28
J gene: TRBJ2-1
CDR3 DNA: TGTGCCAGCAGCAACCACCCCGGGACTAGCGGGAGTTCCTACAATGAGCAGTTCTTC
CDR3 protein: CASSNHPGTSGSSYNEQFF

D gene: TRBD2
clone size: NA
V gene: TRBV5-1
J gene: TRBJ2-3
CDR3 DNA: TGCGCCAGCAGGGTCGAGGGAGGGCCAACAGATACGCAGTATTTT
CDR3 protein: CASRVEGGPTDTQYF

D gene: TRBD1
clone size: once
V gene: TRBV7-9
J gene: TRBJ2-7
CDR3 DNA: TGTGCCAGCAGCTTACTTGGACAGGACTCCTACGAGCAGTACTTC
CDR3 protein: CASSLLGQDSYEQYF

D gene: TRBD1
clone size: NA
V gene: TRBV19
J gene: TRBJ1-5
CDR3 DNA: TGTGCCACACAGTCCCGGGACAGGAGAAGAAATCAGCCCCAGCATTTT
CDR3 protein: CATQSRDRRRNQPQHF

D gene: TRBD1
clone size: few
V gene: TRBV11-2
J gene: TRBJ2-4
CDR3 DNA: TGTGCCAGCAGCCGACAGGCCGGACAGGGGGAAAACATTCAGTACTTC
CDR3 protein: CASSRQAGQGENIQYF

D gene: NA
clone size: few
V gene: TRBV29-1
J gene: TRBJ2-3
CDR3 DNA: TGCAGCGTTGTATCCGGGCTTCGGACAGATACGCAGTATTTT
CDR3 protein: CSVVSGLRTDTQYF

D gene: NA
clone size: NA
V gene: TRBV28
J gene: TRBJ2-1
CDR3 DNA: TGTGCCAGCAGCTGGAACACCAATGAGCAGTTCTTC
CDR3 protein: CASSWNTNEQFF

D gene: NA
clone size: few
V gene: TRBV28
J gene: TRBJ1-5
CDR3 DNA: TGTGCCAGCAGTTTGGACACTCATAGCAATCAGCCCCAGCATTTT
CDR3 protein: CASSLDTHSNQPQHF

D gene: TRBD2
clone size: NA
V gene: TRBV25-1
J gene: TRBJ2-7
CDR3 DNA: TGTGCCAGCAGCGGTACTAGCGGATACGAGCAGTACTTC
CDR3 protein: CASSGTSGYEQYF

D gene: NA
clone size: NA
V gene: TRBV27
J gene: TRBJ2-2
CDR3 DNA: TGTGCCAGCAGTACCCCGGGAGCAATAAACACCGGGGAGCTGTTTTTT
CDR3 protein: CASSTPGAINTGELFF

D gene: NA
clone size: few
V gene: TRBV28
J gene: TRBJ2-7
CDR3 DNA: TGTGCCAGCAGTTCCAAAGAGCCGGGACTTAGATACGAGCAGTACTTC
CDR3 protein: CASSSKEPGLRYEQYF

D gene: NA
clone size: NA
V gene: TRBV7-8
J gene: TRBJ2-7
CDR3 DNA: TGTGCCAGCAAAGGGCGGAGGATTGGCTCCTACGAGCAGTACTTC
CDR3 protein: CASKGRRIGSYEQYF

D gene: NA
clone size: NA
V gene: TRBV2
J gene: TRBJ1-3
CDR3 DNA: TGTGCCAGCAGTGAATTCGGGGTCTCTGGAAACACCATATATTTT
CDR3 protein: CASSEFGVSGNTIYF

D gene: TRBD2
clone size: NA
V gene: TRBV5-6
J gene: TRBJ2-7
CDR3 DNA: TGTGCCAGCAGCTCCTGGACTAGCGGGTACTCCTACGAGCAGTACTTC
CDR3 protein: CASSSWTSGYSYEQYF

D gene: NA
clone size: NA
V gene: TRBV15
J gene: TRBJ2-3
CDR3 DNA: TGTGCCACCAGGGACAGCAGCACAGATACGCAGTATTTT
CDR3 protein: CATRDSSTDTQYF

D gene: NA
clone size: NA
V gene: TRBV7-6
J gene: TRBJ1-4
CDR3 DNA: TGTGCCAGCAGCTTAGCCCGGGGGGGAGCAGATGAAAAACTGTTTTTT
CDR3 protein: CASSLARGGADEKLFF

D gene: NA
clone size: few
V gene: TRBV6-5
J gene: TRBJ2-6
CDR3 DNA: TGTGCCAGCAGTGGGGTCTCTGGGGCCAACGTCCTGACTTTC
CDR3 protein: CASSGVSGANVLTF

D gene: TRBD1
clone size: NA
V gene: TRBV6-1
J gene: TRBJ2-1
CDR3 DNA: TGTGCCAGCAGTGAAGGGACAGGGGCGGACAATGAGCAGTTCTTC
CDR3 protein: CASSEGTGADNEQFF